Reported below is one TCR beta chain. Its antigen remains unidentified. This specimen comes from a study of cytomegalovirus exposure and HLA in healthy donors. Overall study findings and caveats: Researchers reported in a later analysis that a missense DCLRE1C variant was tied to TCR beta V- and J-gene trimming.

This CDR3 contains 12 residues. The germline V gene has CDR1 SGHAT and CDR2 FQNNGV. The V and J ends lost 5 bases and 11 bases respectively, with 15 bases between them. The PCR ran on 60 Vbeta and 13 Jbeta primers. The data were produced by immunoSEQ multiplex PCR, yet TCRdb's version contains in-frame clones alone and is incomplete. Of nearly 200,000 clones listed, 75% to 85% are singletons. The chain is built from TRBV11-2 and TRBJ1-2, with no clear D. The sequencing input was PBMCs. The receptor comes from a male donor in good health and CMV-seropositive. CDR3 DNA sequence: TGTGCCAGCAGCCCAAGCGGGAGCCAGTACACCTTC. It encodes CASSPSGSQYTF.